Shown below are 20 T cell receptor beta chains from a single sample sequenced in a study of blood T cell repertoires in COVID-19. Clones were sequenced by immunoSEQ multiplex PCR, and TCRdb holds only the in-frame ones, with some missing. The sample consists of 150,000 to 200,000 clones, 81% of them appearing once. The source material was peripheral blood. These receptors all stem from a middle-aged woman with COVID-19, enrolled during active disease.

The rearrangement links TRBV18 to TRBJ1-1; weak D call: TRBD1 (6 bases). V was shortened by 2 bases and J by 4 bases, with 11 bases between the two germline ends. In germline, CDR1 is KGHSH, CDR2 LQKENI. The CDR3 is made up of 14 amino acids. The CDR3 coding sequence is TGTGCCAGCTCACCAGAGGGGGTGGGCACTGAAGCTTTCTTT. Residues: CASSPEGVGTEAFF.

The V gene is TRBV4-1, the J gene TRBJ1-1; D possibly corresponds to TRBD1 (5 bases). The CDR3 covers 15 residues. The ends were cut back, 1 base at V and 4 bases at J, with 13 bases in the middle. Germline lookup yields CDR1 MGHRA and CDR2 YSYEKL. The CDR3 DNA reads TGCGCCAGCAGCCAAGTGTGGCAGGGTGGCACTGAAGCTTTCTTT. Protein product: CASSQVWQGGTEAFF.

The CDR3 loop reads CASSYRGSGNTIYF. Written as DNA, the CDR3 is TGTGCCAGCAGCTACAGGGGCTCTGGAAACACCATATATTTT. This chain uses TRBV7-8 with TRBJ1-3, with 7 bases identical to TRBD1. Per the germline V gene, CDR1 is SGHVS and CDR2 is FQNEAQ. Losses at the gene ends were 4 bases for V and 0 bases for J; bases not matched to a gene: 0. The CDR3 totals 14 residues. The full variable domain, completed using reference TRBV7-8 and TRBJ1-3, is GAGVSQSPRYKVAKRGQDVALRCDPISGHVSLFWYQQALGQGPEFLTYFQNEAQLDKSGLPSDRFFAERPEGSVSTLKIQRTQQEDSAVYLCASSYRGSGNTIYFGEGSWLTVV.

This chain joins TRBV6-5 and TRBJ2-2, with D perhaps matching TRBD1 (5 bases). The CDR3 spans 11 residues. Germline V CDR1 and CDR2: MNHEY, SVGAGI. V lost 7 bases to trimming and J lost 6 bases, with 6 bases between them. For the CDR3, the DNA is TGTGCCAGCAAGGGGCCCGGGGAGCTGTTTTTT. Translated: CASKGPGELFF.

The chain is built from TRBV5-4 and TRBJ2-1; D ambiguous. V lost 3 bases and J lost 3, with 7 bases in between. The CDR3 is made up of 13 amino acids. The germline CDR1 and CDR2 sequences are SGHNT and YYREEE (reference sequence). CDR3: CASSSGNYNEQFF. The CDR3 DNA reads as TGTGCCAGCAGCTCTGGCAACTACAATGAGCAGTTCTTC.

The CDR3: CASSPSTSGVNEQFF. DNA of the CDR3: TGTGCCAGCTCACCATCGACTAGCGGGGTTAATGAGCAGTTCTTC. The genes are TRBV18 and TRBJ2-1, with TRBD2 matching over 11 bases. The junction had 4 bases not matched to a gene; V was cut back by 2 bases and J by 7 bases. CDR1 and CDR2 (germline): KGHSH, LQKENI. CDR3 length: 15 residues.

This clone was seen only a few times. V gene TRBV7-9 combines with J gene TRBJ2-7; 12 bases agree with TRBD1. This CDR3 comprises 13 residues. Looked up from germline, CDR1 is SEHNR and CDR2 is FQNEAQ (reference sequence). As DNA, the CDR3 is TGTGCCAGCAGCCCCGGGACAGGGGGCTTTAAGTCCGTC. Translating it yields CASSPGTGGFKSV.

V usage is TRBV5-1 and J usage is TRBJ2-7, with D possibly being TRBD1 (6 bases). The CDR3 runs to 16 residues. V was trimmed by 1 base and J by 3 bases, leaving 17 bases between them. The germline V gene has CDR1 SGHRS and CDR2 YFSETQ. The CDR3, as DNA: TGCGCCAGCAGCTTGCCCCCTCATAGGGGGTACTACGAGCAGTACGTC. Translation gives CASSLPPHRGYYEQYV.

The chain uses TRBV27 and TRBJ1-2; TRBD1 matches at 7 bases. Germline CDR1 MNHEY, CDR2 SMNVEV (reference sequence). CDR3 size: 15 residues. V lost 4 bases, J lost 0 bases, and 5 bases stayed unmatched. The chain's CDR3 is CASSSTGKTNYGYTF. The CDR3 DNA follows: TGTGCCAGCAGTTCGACAGGGAAAACTAACTATGGCTACACCTTC.

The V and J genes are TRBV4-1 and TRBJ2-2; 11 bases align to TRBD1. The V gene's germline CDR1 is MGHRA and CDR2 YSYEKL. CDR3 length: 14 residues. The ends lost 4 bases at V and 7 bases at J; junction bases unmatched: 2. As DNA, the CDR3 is TGCGCCAGCAGCCGGGGGACAGGGGGCGGGGAGCTGTTTTTT. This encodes CASSRGTGGGELFF.

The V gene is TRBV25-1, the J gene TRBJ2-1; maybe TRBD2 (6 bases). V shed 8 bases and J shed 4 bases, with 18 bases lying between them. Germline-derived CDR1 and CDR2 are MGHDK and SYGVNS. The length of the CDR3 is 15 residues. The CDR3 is CASEDGGAGYNEQFF. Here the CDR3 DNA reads TGTGCCAGCGAGGACGGCGGGGCAGGTTACAATGAGCAGTTCTTC.

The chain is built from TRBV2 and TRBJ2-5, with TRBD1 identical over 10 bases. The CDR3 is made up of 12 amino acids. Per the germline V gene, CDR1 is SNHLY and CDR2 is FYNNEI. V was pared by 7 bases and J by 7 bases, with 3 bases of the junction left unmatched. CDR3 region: CASIGQGGTQYF. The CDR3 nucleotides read TGTGCCAGCATCGGACAGGGGGGGACCCAGTACTTC.

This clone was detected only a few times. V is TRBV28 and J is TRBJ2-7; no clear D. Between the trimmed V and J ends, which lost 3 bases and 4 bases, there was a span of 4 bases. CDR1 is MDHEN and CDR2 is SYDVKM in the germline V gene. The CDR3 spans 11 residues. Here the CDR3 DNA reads TGTGCCAGCAGTTTCCGTTACGAGCAGTACTTC. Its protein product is CASSFRYEQYF.

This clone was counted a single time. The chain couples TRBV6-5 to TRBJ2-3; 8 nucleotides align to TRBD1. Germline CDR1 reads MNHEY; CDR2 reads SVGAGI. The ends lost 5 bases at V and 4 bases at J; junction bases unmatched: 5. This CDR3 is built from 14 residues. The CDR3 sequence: CASSRDRGADTQYF. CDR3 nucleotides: TGTGCCAGCAGTCGTGACAGGGGCGCAGATACGCAGTATTTT.

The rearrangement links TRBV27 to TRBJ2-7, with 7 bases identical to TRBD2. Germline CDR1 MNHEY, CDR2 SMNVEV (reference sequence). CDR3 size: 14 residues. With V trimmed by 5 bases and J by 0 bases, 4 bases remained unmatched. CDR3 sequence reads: CASSQTSFSYEQYF. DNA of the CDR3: TGTGCCAGCAGTCAGACTAGCTTCTCCTACGAGCAGTACTTC.

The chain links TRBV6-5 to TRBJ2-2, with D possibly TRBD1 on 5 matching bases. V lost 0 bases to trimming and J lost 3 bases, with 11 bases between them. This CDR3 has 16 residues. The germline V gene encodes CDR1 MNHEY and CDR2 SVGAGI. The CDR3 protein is CASSYSAGSDTGELFF. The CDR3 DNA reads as TGTGCCAGCAGTTACTCGGCAGGGTCGGACACCGGGGAGCTGTTTTTT.

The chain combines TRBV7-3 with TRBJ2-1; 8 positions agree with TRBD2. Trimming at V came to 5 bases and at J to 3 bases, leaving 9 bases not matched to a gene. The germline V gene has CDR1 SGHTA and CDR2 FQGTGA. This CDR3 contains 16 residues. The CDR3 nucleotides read TGTGCCAGCAGCCCAGGGCATAGCGGGGACTACAATGAGCAGTTCTTC. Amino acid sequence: CASSPGHSGDYNEQFF.

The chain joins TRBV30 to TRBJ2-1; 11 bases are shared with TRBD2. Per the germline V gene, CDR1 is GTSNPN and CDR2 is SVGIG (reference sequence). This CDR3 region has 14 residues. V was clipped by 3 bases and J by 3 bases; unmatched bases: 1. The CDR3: CAWRTSGNYNEQFF. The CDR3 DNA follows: TGTGCCTGGAGGACTAGCGGGAACTACAATGAGCAGTTCTTC. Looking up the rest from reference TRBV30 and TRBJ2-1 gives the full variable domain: SQTIHQWPATLVQPVGSPLSLECTVEGTSNPNLYWYRQAAGRGLQLLFYSVGIGQISSEVPQNLSASRPQDRQFILSSKKLLLSDSGFYLCAWRTSGNYNEQFFGPGTRLTVL.

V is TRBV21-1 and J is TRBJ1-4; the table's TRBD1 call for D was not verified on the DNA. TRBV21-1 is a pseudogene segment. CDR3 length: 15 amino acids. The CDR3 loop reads CASSKEPGCCEKLFF. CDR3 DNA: TGTGCCAGCAGCAAAGAGCCAGGGTGTTGTGAAAAACTGTTTTTT.

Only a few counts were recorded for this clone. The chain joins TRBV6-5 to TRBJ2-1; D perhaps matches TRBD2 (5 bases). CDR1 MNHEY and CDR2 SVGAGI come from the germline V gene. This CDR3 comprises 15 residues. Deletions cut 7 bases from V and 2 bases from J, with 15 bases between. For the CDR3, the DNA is TGTGCCAGCAAGCTCAGACGGGGAACCTACAATGAGCAGTTCTTC. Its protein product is CASKLRRGTYNEQFF.